This record concerns one TCR beta chain sequence. The sample comes from a study of blood T cell repertoires in COVID-19. Study summary: T cells, B-cell-depleted T cells, or PBMCs provided the cDNA or gDNA that served as material.

The CDR3 loop spans 13 amino acids. Trimming left V 1 base short and J 3 bases short, with 4 bases between. CDR1 SGHNT and CDR2 YENEEA come from the germline V gene. The repertoire was sequenced with immunoSEQ multiplex PCR; TCRdb's copy has only in-frame clones and lacks some. The sample holds about 270,000 clones, about 89% seen once. Material: peripheral blood. The chain couples TRBV11-3 to TRBJ2-1, with unresolved D. The clonotype comes from a man aged 40-49 years with active or convalescent COVID-19. In DNA, the CDR3 is TGTGCCAGCAGCTTAGTCAACTACAATGAGCAGTTCTTC. Translated: CASSLVNYNEQFF.